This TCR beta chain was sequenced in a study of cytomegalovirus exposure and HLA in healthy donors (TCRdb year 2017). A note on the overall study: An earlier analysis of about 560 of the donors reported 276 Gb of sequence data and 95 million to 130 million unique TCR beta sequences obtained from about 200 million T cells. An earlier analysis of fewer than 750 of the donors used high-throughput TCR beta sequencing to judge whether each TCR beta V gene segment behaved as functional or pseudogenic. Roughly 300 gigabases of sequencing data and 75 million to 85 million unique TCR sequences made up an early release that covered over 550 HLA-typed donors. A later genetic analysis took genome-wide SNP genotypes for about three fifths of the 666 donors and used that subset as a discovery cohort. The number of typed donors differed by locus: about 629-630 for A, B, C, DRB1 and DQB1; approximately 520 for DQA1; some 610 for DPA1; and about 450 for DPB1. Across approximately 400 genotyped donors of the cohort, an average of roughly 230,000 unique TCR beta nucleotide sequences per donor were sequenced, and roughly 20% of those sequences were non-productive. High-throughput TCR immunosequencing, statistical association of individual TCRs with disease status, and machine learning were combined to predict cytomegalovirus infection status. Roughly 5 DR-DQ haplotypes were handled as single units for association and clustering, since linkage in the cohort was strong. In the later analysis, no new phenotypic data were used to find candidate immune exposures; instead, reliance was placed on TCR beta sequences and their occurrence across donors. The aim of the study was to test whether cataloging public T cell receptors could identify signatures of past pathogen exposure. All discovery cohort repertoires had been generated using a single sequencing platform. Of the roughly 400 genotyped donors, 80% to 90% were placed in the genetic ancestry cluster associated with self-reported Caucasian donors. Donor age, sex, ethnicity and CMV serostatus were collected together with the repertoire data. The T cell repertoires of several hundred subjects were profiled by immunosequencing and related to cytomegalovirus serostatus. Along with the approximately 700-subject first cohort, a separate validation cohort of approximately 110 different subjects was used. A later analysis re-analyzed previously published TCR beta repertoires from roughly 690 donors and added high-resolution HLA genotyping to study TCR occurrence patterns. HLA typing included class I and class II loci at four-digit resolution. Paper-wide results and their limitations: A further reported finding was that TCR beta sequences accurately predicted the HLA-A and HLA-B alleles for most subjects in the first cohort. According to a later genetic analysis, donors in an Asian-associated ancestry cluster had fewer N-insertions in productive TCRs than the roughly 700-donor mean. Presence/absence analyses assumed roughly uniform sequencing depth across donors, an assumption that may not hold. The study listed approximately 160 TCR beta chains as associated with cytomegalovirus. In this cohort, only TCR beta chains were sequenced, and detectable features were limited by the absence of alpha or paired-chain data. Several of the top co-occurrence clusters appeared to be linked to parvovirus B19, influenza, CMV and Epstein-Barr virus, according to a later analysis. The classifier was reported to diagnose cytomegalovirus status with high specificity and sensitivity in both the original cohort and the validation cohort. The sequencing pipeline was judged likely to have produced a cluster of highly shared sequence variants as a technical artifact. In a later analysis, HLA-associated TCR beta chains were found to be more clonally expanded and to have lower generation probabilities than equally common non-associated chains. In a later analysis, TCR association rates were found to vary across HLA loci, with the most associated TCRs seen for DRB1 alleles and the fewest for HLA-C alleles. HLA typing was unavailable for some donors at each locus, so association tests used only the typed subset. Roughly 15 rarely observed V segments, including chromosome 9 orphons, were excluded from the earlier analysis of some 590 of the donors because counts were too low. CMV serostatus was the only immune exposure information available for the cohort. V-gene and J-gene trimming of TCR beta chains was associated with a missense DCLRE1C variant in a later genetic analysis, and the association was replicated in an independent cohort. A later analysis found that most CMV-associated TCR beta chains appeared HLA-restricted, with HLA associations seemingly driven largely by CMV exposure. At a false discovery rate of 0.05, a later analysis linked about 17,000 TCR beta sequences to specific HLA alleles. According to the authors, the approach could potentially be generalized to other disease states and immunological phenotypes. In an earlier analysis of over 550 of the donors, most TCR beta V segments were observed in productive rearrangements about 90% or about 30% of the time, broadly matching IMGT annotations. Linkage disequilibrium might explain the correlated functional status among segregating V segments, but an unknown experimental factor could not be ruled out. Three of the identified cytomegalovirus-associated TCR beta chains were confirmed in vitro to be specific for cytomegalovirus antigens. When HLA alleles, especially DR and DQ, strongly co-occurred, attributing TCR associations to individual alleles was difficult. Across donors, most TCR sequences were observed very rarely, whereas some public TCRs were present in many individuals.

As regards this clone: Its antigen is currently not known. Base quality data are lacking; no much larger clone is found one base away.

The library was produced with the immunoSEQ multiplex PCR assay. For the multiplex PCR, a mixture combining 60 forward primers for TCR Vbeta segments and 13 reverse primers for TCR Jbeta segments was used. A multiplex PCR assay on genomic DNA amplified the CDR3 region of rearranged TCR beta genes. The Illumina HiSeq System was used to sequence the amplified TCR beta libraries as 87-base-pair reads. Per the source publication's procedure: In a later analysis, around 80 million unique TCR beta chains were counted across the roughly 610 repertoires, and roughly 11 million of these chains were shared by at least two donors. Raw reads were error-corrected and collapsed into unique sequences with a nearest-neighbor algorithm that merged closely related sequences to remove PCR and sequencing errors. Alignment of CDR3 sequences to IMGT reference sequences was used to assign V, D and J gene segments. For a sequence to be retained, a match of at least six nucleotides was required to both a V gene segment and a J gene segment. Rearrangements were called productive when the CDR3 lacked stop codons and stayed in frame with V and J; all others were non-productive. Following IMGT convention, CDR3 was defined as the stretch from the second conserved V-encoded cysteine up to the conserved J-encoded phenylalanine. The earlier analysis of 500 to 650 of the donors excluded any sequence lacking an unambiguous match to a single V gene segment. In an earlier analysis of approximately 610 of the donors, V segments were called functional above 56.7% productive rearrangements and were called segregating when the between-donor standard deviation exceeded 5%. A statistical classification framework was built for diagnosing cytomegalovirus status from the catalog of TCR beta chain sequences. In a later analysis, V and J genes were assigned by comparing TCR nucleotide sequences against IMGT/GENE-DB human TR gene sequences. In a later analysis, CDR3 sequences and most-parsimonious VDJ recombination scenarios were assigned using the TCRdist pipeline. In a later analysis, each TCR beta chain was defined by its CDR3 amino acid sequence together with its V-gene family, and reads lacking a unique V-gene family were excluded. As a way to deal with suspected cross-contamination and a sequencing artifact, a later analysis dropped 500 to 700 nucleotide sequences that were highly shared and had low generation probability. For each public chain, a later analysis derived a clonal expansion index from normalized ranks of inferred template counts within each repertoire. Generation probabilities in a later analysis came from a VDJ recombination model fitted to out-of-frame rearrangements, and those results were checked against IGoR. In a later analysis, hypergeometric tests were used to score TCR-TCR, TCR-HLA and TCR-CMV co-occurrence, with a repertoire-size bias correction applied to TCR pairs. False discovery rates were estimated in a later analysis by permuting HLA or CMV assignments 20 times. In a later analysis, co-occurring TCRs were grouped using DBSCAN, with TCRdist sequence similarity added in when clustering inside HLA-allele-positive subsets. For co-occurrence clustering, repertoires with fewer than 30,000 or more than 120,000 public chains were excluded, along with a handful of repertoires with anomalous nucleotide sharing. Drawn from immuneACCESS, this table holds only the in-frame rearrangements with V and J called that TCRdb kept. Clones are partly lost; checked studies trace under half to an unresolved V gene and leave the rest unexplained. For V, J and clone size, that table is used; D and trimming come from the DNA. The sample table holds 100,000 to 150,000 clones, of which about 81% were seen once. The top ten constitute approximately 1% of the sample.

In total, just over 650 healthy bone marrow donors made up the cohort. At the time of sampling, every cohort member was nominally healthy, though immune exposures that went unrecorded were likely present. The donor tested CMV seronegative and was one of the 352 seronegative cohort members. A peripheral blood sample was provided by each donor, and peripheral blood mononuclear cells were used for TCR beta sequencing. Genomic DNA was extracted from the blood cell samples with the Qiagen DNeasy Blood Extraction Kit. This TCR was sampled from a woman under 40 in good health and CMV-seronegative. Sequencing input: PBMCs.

The CDR3 protein is CASSRDRAGNTIYF. Here is the DNA: TGTGCCAGCAGCCGGGACAGGGCTGGAAACACCATATATTTT. The rearranged chain carries TRBV5-6 and TRBJ1-3; TRBD1 matches 9 bases in the middle. Inclusive of the bounding cysteine and phenylalanine, the CDR3 is 14 residues long. Of all the DNA, just the CDR3 is kept, 42 bases in frame from base 1. The germline V and J ends show losses of 4 bases and 2 bases respectively, and no gene match explains 1 base of the junction. Via the germline V gene, CDR1 is SGHDT and CDR2 YYEEEE.